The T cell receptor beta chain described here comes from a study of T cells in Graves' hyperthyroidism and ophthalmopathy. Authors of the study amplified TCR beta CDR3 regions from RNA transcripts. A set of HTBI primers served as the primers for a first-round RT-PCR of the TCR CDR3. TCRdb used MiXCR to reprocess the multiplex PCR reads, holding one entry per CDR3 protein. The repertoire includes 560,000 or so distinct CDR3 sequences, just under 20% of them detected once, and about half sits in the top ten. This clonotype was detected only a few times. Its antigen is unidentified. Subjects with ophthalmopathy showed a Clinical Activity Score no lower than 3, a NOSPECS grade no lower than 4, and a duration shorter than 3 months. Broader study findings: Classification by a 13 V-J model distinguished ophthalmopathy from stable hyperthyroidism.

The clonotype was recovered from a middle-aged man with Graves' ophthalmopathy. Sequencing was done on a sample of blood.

The chain's CDR3 is CASSFSTHTDTQYF. Here the CDR3 DNA reads TGTGCCAGCAGCTTTTCGACCCACACAGATACGCAGTATTTT. The genes are TRBV7-9 and TRBJ2-3, with D hard to call. Germline CDR1 is SEHNR and CDR2 is FQNEAQ (reference sequence). This CDR3 has 14 residues. V shed 3 bases and J shed 2 bases, with 9 bases lying between them.